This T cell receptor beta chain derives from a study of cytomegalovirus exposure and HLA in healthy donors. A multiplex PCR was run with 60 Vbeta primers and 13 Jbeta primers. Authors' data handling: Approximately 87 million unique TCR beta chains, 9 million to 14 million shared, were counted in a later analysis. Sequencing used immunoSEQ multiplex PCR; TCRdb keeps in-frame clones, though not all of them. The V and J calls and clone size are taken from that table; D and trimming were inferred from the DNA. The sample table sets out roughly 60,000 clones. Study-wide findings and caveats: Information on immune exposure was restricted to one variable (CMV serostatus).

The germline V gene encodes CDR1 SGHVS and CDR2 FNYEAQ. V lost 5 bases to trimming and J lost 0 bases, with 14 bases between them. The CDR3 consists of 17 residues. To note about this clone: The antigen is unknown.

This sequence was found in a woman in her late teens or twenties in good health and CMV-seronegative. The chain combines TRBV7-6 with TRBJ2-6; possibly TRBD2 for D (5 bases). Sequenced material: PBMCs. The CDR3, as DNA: TGTGCCAGCAGCCCGGGAAGGGCCCACTCTGGGGCCAACGTCCTGACTTTC. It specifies CASSPGRAHSGANVLTF.